Below, one T cell receptor (beta chain) is given with its context. A junction boundary mismatches the germline segment, possibly from a read error. The data originate from a study of blood T cell repertoires in COVID-19. Study-level information: Material from acute and convalescent COVID-19 was sourced from the United States, Italy and Spain. Nucleic acid was either cDNA or gDNA, and it came from T cells, B-cell-depleted T cells, or PBMCs.

In the original analysis: From reference gene primer amplification, estimates of nucleated cell counts were derived. Assay used: immunoSEQ multiplex PCR; TCRdb lists only in-frame clones, some missing. V and J calls and clone size are those listed in that table; D and trimming were worked out from the DNA. There are around 150,000 clones in the sample; approximately 75% occur only once, and roughly a tenth lies in the top ten. The sequencing sample was made of peripheral blood. This receptor was taken from a human donor in a cohort sampled during active COVID-19.

The CDR3 region is CASSSPRREGFVTF. The CDR3 nucleotides read TGTGCCAGCAGTTCCCCCCGGCGGGAGGGTTTTGTAACCTTC. The V and J genes are TRBV28 and TRBJ2-7; 9 nucleotides line up with TRBD2. Germline V gives CDR1 MDHEN, CDR2 SYDVKM. The CDR3 covers 14 residues.